The 21 T cell receptor beta chains listed next were all sequenced from one sample in a study of T cells in Graves' hyperthyroidism and ophthalmopathy (dated by TCRdb to between 2018 and 2021). The library was obtained by multiplex PCR. Sequencing was carried out with an Illumina HiSeq 2000. The TCR beta CDR3 regions were amplified from the RNA transcripts. The first round of RT-PCR for the TCR CDR3 was performed with the HTBI primer set and the Qiagen OneStep RT-PCR kit. Starting from the raw public reads, TCRdb applied fastp trimming at Q25, assembled clones with MiXCR and retained in-frame beta chains. Records with the same CDR3 protein are collapsed into one entry carrying the most frequent genes and DNA. This sample is represented by fewer than 600,000 distinct CDR3 sequences; approximately 14% of them were singletons. Less than 20% of the sample goes to the ten largest clones. The sequenced sample consisted of blood. The source is a woman under 30 with Graves' hyperthyroidism.

This clonotype was recorded at least ten times. The chain is built from TRBV6-6 and TRBJ2-5; 14 nucleotides line up with TRBD2. The germline CDR1 and CDR2 sequences are MNHNY and SVGAGI (reference sequence). The V segment lost 2 bases and the J segment 1 base; nucleotides outside the gene matches: 6. The CDR3 runs to 18 residues. The CDR3 nucleotides are TGTGCCAGCAGTTACGTCCGACTAGCGGGAGGGACCCAAGAGACCCAGTACTTC. It encodes CASSYVRLAGGTQETQYF.

This clonotype was counted ten times or more. The rearrangement joins TRBV18 to TRBJ1-1; weak D call: TRBD1 (5 bases). CDR1 is KGHSH and CDR2 is LQKENI in the germline V gene. CDR3 length: 13 residues. V was shortened by 3 bases and J by 3 bases, with 8 bases between the two germline ends. The chain's CDR3 is CASSPGQDTEAFF. CDR3 bases: TGTGCCAGCTCACCGGGGCAGGACACTGAAGCTTTCTTT.

The table lists this clonotype with a few counts. V usage is TRBV19 and J usage is TRBJ2-1, with 7 bases lining up with TRBD1. Trimming took 5 bases from V and 4 from J; bases not matched to a gene: 8. The CDR3 extends over 15 amino acids. The germline CDR1 and CDR2 sequences are LNHDA and SQIVND (reference sequence). CDR3 protein: CASSERDSFYNEQFF. The CDR3 coding sequence is TGTGCCAGTAGTGAACGGGACAGCTTTTACAATGAGCAGTTCTTC.

About this clonotype itself: One base away lies a much larger clone, so this may be a sequencing read error. No conserved phenylalanine or tryptophan ends this CDR3, so it is likely a read error. The J gene is TRBJ1-5, the V gene TRBV5-1; 8 bases map to TRBD1. Trimming at V came to 3 bases and at J to 7 bases, leaving 9 bases not matched to a gene. The germline gives CDR1 SGHRS, CDR2 YFSETQ. The CDR3 extends over 15 amino acids. DNA for the CDR3: TGCGCCAGCAGCTCGGGGACAGGCGCTGGGCAGCCCCAGCATCTT. Translated, it gives CASSSGTGAGQPQHL.

This clonotype was recorded at least ten times. This chain uses TRBV9 with TRBJ1-2; 9 nucleotides agree with TRBD1. The CDR3 contains 14 residues. V shed 3 bases, J shed 3 bases, and the junction held 3 bases outside the gene matches. Germline V gene sequence: CDR1 SGDLS, CDR2 YYNGEE. The CDR3 nucleotides read TGTGCCAGCAGCGGGGACAGGGATGACTATGGCTACACCTTC. Protein product: CASSGDRDDYGYTF.

The DNA of the CDR3 is TGCGCCAGCAGCTTGGGGAGCGGGGCCGGGGAGACCCAGTACTTC. Protein product: CASSLGSGAGETQYF. V is TRBV5-1 and J is TRBJ2-5; 7 bases are shared with TRBD2. Unmatched junction bases numbered 7, after V lost 0 bases and J lost 5 bases. CDR1 is SGHRS, CDR2 YFSETQ, per germline. The CDR3 length is 15 residues.

This clonotype was seen many times. The V gene is TRBV6-1, the J gene TRBJ1-1, with TRBD1 as a possible D gene (5 bases). Germline V lookup: CDR1 MNHNS, CDR2 SASEGT. The CDR3 length is 16 residues. V lost 3 bases to trimming and J lost 3 bases, with 17 bases between them. The CDR3 DNA is TGTGCCAGCAGTGAGGGACCGGGCACACTAGACACTGAAGCTTTCTTT. It encodes CASSEGPGTLDTEAFF.

This clonotype was counted at least ten times. V and J are TRBV7-2 and TRBJ1-2; TRBD1 matches 9 bases. The junction had 10 bases not matched to a gene; V was cut back by 5 bases and J by 3 bases. CDR3 length: 16 amino acids. Germline CDR1 reads SGHTA; CDR2 reads FQGNSA. CDR3 nucleotide sequence: TGTGCCAGCAGCCCCAGGCCGGGACAGGGTGACTATGGCTACACCTTC. It is translated as CASSPRPGQGDYGYTF. Complete variable domain (other parts from reference TRBV7-2 and TRBJ1-2): GAGVSQSPSNKVTEKGKDVELRCDPISGHTALYWYRQSLGQGLEFLIYFQGNSAPDKSGLPSDRFSAERTGGSVSTLTIQRTQQEDSAVYLCASSPRPGQGDYGYTFGSGTRLTVV.

This clonotype was seen at least ten times. V is TRBV5-1 and J is TRBJ2-2, with TRBD2 matching over 7 bases. Germline CDR1 SGHRS, CDR2 YFSETQ. V was clipped by 4 bases and J by 0 bases; unmatched bases: 12. The CDR3 is made up of 18 amino acids. CDR3 sequence (DNA): TGCGCCAGCAGCCCCTTCTTTGGGCGGGGGACGAACACCGGGGAGCTGTTTTTT. This translates into CASSPFFGRGTNTGELFF. Based on the CDR3 plus reference TRBV5-1 and TRBJ2-2, the full variable domain is KAGVTQTPRYLIKTRGQQVTLSCSPISGHRSVSWYQQTPGQGLQFLFEYFSETQRNKGNFPGRFSGRQFSNSRSEMNVSTLELGDSALYLCASSPFFGRGTNTGELFFGEGSRLTVL.

Ten or more counts support this clonotype. V is TRBV12-3 or TRBV12-4 and J is TRBJ2-2; TRBD1 agrees at 9 bases. Trimming took 6 bases from V and 4 from J; bases not matched to a gene: 6. The CDR3 has 15 amino acids. The CDR3 bases are TGTGCCAGCAGACCGGGACAGGGCATCACCGGGGAGCTGTTTTTT. Translating it yields CASRPGQGITGELFF.

The chain recombines TRBV9 with TRBJ2-2; TRBD1 or TRBD2 may be the D gene (5 bases each). Trimming removed 1 base from V and 9 bases from J, with 13 bases in between. The CDR3 is made up of 14 amino acids. Looked up from germline, CDR1 is SGDLS and CDR2 is YYNGEE. The CDR3 sequence: CASSVRGDGRELFF. In DNA form, the CDR3 reads TGTGCCAGCAGCGTACGAGGGGATGGTAGGGAGCTGTTTTTT.

This clonotype came up a few times. The chain recombines TRBV20-1 with TRBJ2-4; D might be TRBD1 (5 bases). Per the germline V gene, CDR1 is DFQATT and CDR2 is SNEGSKA (reference sequence). Trimming removed 0 bases from V and 0 bases from J, with 12 bases in between. CDR3 length equals 16 residues. The CDR3 sequence is CSARDGAALAKNIQYF. The CDR3 coding sequence is TGCAGTGCTAGAGATGGGGCAGCACTAGCCAAAAACATTCAGTACTTC.

Concerning this clonotype: The conserved phenylalanine or tryptophan normally closing the CDR3 is absent here, so this likely arose from a read error. The chain has TRBV29-1 and TRBJ1-1; TRBD1 agrees at 8 bases. V shed 7 bases, J shed 5 bases, and the junction held 3 bases outside the gene matches. CDR3 length equals 11 residues. Germline CDR1 reads SQVTM; CDR2 reads ANQGSEA. CDR3 sequence: CSGTGNTEAFL. In nucleotides, the CDR3 is TGCAGCGGGACAGGGAATACTGAAGCTTTCCTT.

The rearrangement joins TRBV20-1 to TRBJ2-3, with TRBD2 as a possible D gene (7 bases). Per germline, CDR1 DFQATT and CDR2 SNEGSKA (reference sequence). V lost 2 bases and J 5 bases, leaving 17 bases between the germline ends. This CDR3 spans 15 amino acids. As DNA, the CDR3 is TGCAGTGCTAGACCAACTGGGGGGGCGGGAGATACGCAGTATTTT. This sequence encodes CSARPTGGAGDTQYF.

There are many counts of this clonotype. This sequence joins TRBV7-9 and TRBJ1-2, with D unclear. The CDR3 loop spans 14 amino acids. Looked up from germline, CDR1 is SEHNR and CDR2 is FQNEAQ (reference sequence). V dropped 1 base and J dropped 4 bases, with 10 bases sitting between them. As DNA, the CDR3 is TGTGCCAGCAGCTTAGTAGGAGGAGGCTATGGCTACACCTTC. It yields the protein CASSLVGGGYGYTF.

This clonotype was seen at least ten times. The V and J genes are TRBV29-1 and TRBJ2-3, with 8 bases lining up with TRBD1. Germline trimming cut 7 bases from V and 0 bases from J; bases unmatched to any gene: 3. This CDR3 has 13 residues. Germline values: CDR1 SQVTM, CDR2 ANQGSEA. The CDR3 DNA reads as TGCAGCGCCCAGGGGGCCAGCACAGATACGCAGTATTTT. The encoded protein is CSAQGASTDTQYF.

Many counts were recorded for this clonotype. The rearrangement joins TRBV2 to TRBJ2-3; D may correspond to TRBD1 or TRBD2 (5 bases each). CDR3 size: 13 residues. V lost 3 bases, J lost 6 bases, and 10 bases lay in between. Germline CDR1 SNHLY, CDR2 FYNNEI. The CDR3 DNA sequence: TGTGCCAGCAGTGACGGGGCGGCTGATACGCAGTATTTT. Encoded protein: CASSDGAADTQYF.

This clonotype was recorded many times. The rearrangement links TRBV24-1 to TRBJ2-5; 9 bases map to TRBD1. The germline V gene has CDR1 KGHDR and CDR2 SFDVKD. The CDR3 runs 13 residues. After removal of 8 bases from V and 4 bases from J, the junction contained 4 bases not matched to a gene. The CDR3 DNA sequence: TGTGCCACCAAATCGACAGGGGGAGAGACCCAGTACTTC. It yields the protein CATKSTGGETQYF.

This clonotype was observed at least ten times. This chain uses TRBV20-1 with TRBJ1-5; D is ambiguous. Germline loops: CDR1 DFQATT, CDR2 SNEGSKA (reference sequence). Trimming shortened V by 3 bases and J by 4 bases, and 13 bases separated the two germline ends. This CDR3 comprises 14 residues. The CDR3 bases are TGCAGTGCTAGCCTAGGGTTCCTGAATCAGCCCCAGCATTTT. Translation gives CSASLGFLNQPQHF.

This clonotype was counted between two and nine times. The rearrangement links TRBV12-3 or TRBV12-4 to TRBJ2-7; 13 bases align to TRBD2. The junction had 7 bases not matched to a gene; V was cut back by 6 bases and J by 5 bases. This CDR3 comprises 15 residues. CDR3 residues: CASSRTSGRSNEQYF. The CDR3 DNA reads as TGTGCCAGCAGCCGGACTAGCGGGAGATCGAACGAGCAGTACTTC.

This clonotype was recorded at least ten times. This sequence joins TRBV5-1 and TRBJ1-1; D is undetermined. Germline lookup yields CDR1 SGHRS and CDR2 YFSETQ. The CDR3 contains 12 residues. The V end was cut by 5 bases, the J end by 1 base, with 6 bases between. The CDR3 region has the DNA TGCGCCAGCAGGCGCCGGAACACTGAAGCTTTCTTT. This translates into CASRRRNTEAFF.